This TCR beta chain derives from a study of early T cells in non-severe SARS-CoV-2 infection. Study-wide context: Sequencing input comprised bulk RNA from unsorted whole blood; chain pairing was not available.

Attachment of unique molecular identifiers to individual cDNA molecules was performed. MiXCR, applied by TCRdb to the 5' RACE reads, yields one record per CDR3 protein. The sample has about 68,000 distinct CDR3 sequences; around 9.9% are singletons. Study outcomes and limitations: Matching with VDJdb favored anti-spike CD8 responses (missing private and CD4 specificities).

Turning to this clonotype: Its antigen is not known.

The germline V gene has CDR1 LNHDA and CDR2 SQIVND (reference sequence). Trimming cost V 4 bases and J 6 bases; bases outside gene matches: 12. CDR3 length equals 17 residues. The chain is built from TRBV19 and TRBJ2-2; TRBD1 matches 9 bases. The sequence was collected from an adult who was a healthcare worker with PCR-confirmed SARS-CoV-2 infection or an uninfected control (not recorded which). Sequenced sample: whole blood. The CDR3: CASSKLPGQGMAGELFF. The DNA of the CDR3 is TGTGCCAGTAGTAAGCTACCCGGACAGGGGATGGCCGGGGAGCTGTTTTTT.